Listed below are T cell receptor beta chains from one sample, sequenced in a study of human T cells and chemical hapten exposure. TCRdb used MiXCR to reprocess the RACE reads, holding one entry per CDR3 protein. This repertoire shows approximately 100,000 distinct CDR3 sequences, 9.2% found once; its top ten account for about 3%. The source was whole blood, collected in connection with sensitization to the hapten diphenylcyclopropenone (DPC). These receptors all stem from a woman aged 40 to 50 with alopecia areata. Some clones in this sample may be carry-over from other donors' samples. Each CDR3 is given with its conserved first and last residue. D genes are given only for firm matches. Some rows mark clone size as missing; the rest say once, few, many or name a class of expanded clone.

TRBD2 TRBJ2-3 TRBV2 NA CASSPSLGLAGGTDTQYF TGTGCCAGCAGCCCTTCCCTCGGACTAGCGGGGGGAACAGATACGCAGTATTTT
NA TRBJ2-1 TRBV4-1 few CASSPGPTSSYNEQFF TGCGCCAGCAGCCCGGGACCCACGAGCTCCTACAATGAGCAGTTCTTC
TRBD2 TRBJ2-7 TRBV7-8 many CASSSGLAGDPPYEQYF TGTGCCAGCAGCTCGGGACTAGCGGGGGATCCCCCCTACGAGCAGTACTTC
NA TRBJ2-1 TRBV29-1 many CSVRANEQFF TGCAGCGTCAGGGCCAATGAGCAGTTCTTC
NA TRBJ2-1 TRBV5-6 few CASSLTGGRFNEQFF TGTGCCAGCAGCTTGACCGGGGGGCGATTTAATGAGCAGTTCTTC
NA TRBJ2-7 TRBV7-2 NA CASREGIYNEQYF TGTGCCAGCCGTGAGGGGATTTACAACGAGCAGTACTTC
NA TRBJ1-5 TRBV6-2/TRBV6-3 many CASSYGFNRNQPQHF TGTGCCAGCAGTTACGGATTTAATCGGAATCAGCCCCAGCATTTT
TRBD1 TRBJ1-5 TRBV25-1 NA CASGTDNQPQHF TGTGCCAGCGGGACAGATAATCAGCCCCAGCATTTT
NA TRBJ2-3 TRBV11-2 few CASGRPSTDTQYF TGTGCCAGCGGGCGGCCGTCCACAGATACGCAGTATTTT
TRBD2 TRBJ2-3 TRBV20-1 many CSAPGRGGLADTQYF TGCAGTGCCCCCGGCCGCGGGGGGTTAGCAGATACGCAGTATTTT
NA TRBJ1-2 TRBV5-1 few CASSLDGGTEGYTF TGCGCCAGCAGCTTGGACGGGGGCACGGAGGGCTACACCTTC
TRBD1 TRBJ2-2 TRBV6-6 NA CASRGLGQSNTGELFF TGTGCCAGCAGAGGCTTGGGACAGTCAAACACCGGGGAGCTGTTTTTT
TRBD2 TRBJ2-2 TRBV7-3 NA CASSSAGAGTGELFF TGTGCCAGCAGCTCAGCGGGGGCAGGTACCGGGGAGCTGTTTTTT
NA TRBJ1-5 TRBV11-2 many CASSLVGDSNQPQHF TGTGCCAGCAGCTTAGTTGGGGATAGCAATCAGCCCCAGCATTTT
NA TRBJ2-7 TRBV20-1 many CSALTPYEQYF TGCAGTGCTCTCACCCCTTACGAGCAGTACTTC
TRBD1 TRBJ1-6 TRBV4-3 few CASSLDRESMRPLHF TGCGCCAGCAGCCTAGACAGGGAAAGTATGCGACCCCTCCACTTT
NA TRBJ2-7 TRBV27 few CASSRPRKGRPEYEQYF TGTGCCAGCAGCCGGCCCCGGAAGGGCCGACCAGAGTACGAGCAGTACTTC
NA TRBJ1-3 TRBV12-3/TRBV12-4 many CASSPSRRLSGNTIYF TGTGCCAGCAGCCCCAGCAGGAGGCTCTCTGGAAACACCATATATTTT
TRBD2 TRBJ2-3 TRBV6-5 few CASARLAGVTDTQYF TGTGCCAGCGCGAGACTAGCGGGGGTCACAGATACGCAGTATTTT
TRBD2 TRBJ2-7 TRBV28 few CASRATSGTHEQYF TGTGCCAGCAGGGCGACTAGCGGGACCCACGAGCAGTACTTC
NA TRBJ1-5 TRBV9 NA CASPGTKGRCPQHF TGTGCCAGCCCAGGGACCAAGGGGCGTTGTCCCCAGCATTTT
TRBD1 TRBJ1-6 TRBV10-3 once CAVSEGYRGNSPLHF TGTGCCGTCAGTGAAGGTTACAGGGGGAATTCACCCCTCCACTTT
TRBD1 TRBJ2-7 TRBV27 many CASSLGQGANEQYF TGTGCCAGCAGTTTAGGGCAGGGGGCTAACGAGCAGTACTTC
NA TRBJ2-7 TRBV6-2/TRBV6-3 NA CASSYWTKIRFTHEQYF TGTGCCAGCAGTTACTGGACAAAGATACGCTTTACCCACGAGCAGTACTTC
NA TRBJ1-4 TRBV4-3 many CASSQEMAATNEKLFF TGCGCCAGCAGCCAAGAAATGGCTGCAACTAATGAAAAACTGTTTTTT
TRBD1 TRBJ2-1 TRBV29-1 NA CSVETGNEQFF TGCAGCGTGGAGACAGGGAATGAGCAGTTCTTC
TRBD1 TRBJ1-1 TRBV15 few CATSTGGSDPEAFF TGTGCCACCAGCACAGGGGGTTCGGATCCTGAAGCTTTCTTT
TRBD2 TRBJ2-2 TRBV14 NA CASSQDKGTTNTGELFF TGTGCCAGCAGCCAAGACAAGGGGACTACGAACACCGGGGAGCTGTTTTTT
NA TRBJ2-3 TRBV20-1 NA CSARDRDSLSADTQYF TGCAGTGCTAGAGACCGGGACTCCCTTAGCGCAGATACGCAGTATTTT
TRBD1 TRBJ1-6 TRBV6-5 many CASSSRTGKVTYNSPLHF TGTGCCAGCAGTTCTAGGACAGGGAAAGTAACCTATAATTCACCCCTCCACTTT
TRBD1 TRBJ2-3 TRBV10-3 NA CATRGDKGANTDTQYF TGTGCCACCAGAGGGGATAAGGGGGCCAACACAGATACGCAGTATTTT
NA TRBJ2-3 TRBV5-1 many CASSFASDTQYF TGCGCCAGCAGCTTCGCCTCAGATACGCAGTATTTT
TRBD2 TRBJ2-3 TRBV5-4 few CASSWGGADTQYF TGTGCCAGCAGCTGGGGGGGTGCAGATACGCAGTATTTT
TRBD1 TRBJ2-6 TRBV28 NA CASRTGAGANVLTF TGTGCCAGCAGGACAGGGGCAGGGGCCAACGTCCTGACTTTC
NA TRBJ2-1 TRBV7-9 NA CASRATEQFF TGTGCCAGCCGGGCGACGGAGCAGTTCTTC
NA TRBJ1-5 TRBV18 few CASSPPGSPRGPQHF TGTGCCAGCTCACCACCGGGCAGCCCACGGGGGCCCCAGCATTTT
TRBD1 TRBJ1-6 TRBV12-3/TRBV12-4 NA CASSLRDSSGSPLHF TGTGCCAGCAGCCTCCGGGACAGCTCAGGTTCACCCCTCCACTTT
TRBD1 TRBJ2-7 TRBV6-5 many CASGTGDLLYEQYF TGTGCCAGCGGGACAGGGGATCTTTTATACGAGCAGTACTTC
TRBD1 TRBJ2-2 TRBV6-2/TRBV6-3 few CASGQGVGTGELFF TGTGCCAGCGGTCAGGGGGTTGGCACCGGGGAGCTGTTTTTT
NA TRBJ2-1 TRBV7-7 many CASSLSRGEQFF TGTGCCAGCAGCCTATCTAGGGGTGAGCAGTTCTTC
NA TRBJ2-5 TRBV15 many CATSRDQGEETQYF TGTGCCACCAGCAGAGATCAGGGAGAAGAGACCCAGTACTTC
NA TRBJ1-3 TRBV12-3/TRBV12-4 many CASSRRGWTSGNTIYF TGTGCCAGCAGTCGTAGGGGGTGGACCTCTGGAAACACCATATATTTT
NA TRBJ1-1 TRBV28 few CASSTHFENTEAFF TGTGCCAGCTCAACCCACTTTGAGAACACTGAAGCTTTCTTT
NA TRBJ1-1 TRBV30 NA CAWSVRVDKEAFF TGTGCCTGGAGTGTACGTGTGGACAAGGAAGCTTTCTTT
NA TRBJ2-2 TRBV3-1 few CASSIPTGTFPGELFF TGTGCCAGCAGTATTCCTACCGGGACTTTCCCCGGGGAGCTGTTTTTT
TRBD2 TRBJ2-5 TRBV6-2/TRBV6-3 many CASSPPGLEAETQYF TGTGCCAGCAGCCCCCCGGGACTAGAGGCAGAGACCCAGTACTTC
NA TRBJ2-1 TRBV2 few CASSDGALLPNEQFF TGTGCCAGCAGTGACGGGGCTCTACTACCAAATGAGCAGTTCTTC
TRBD1 TRBJ1-1 TRBV28 many CASGRTGGASEAFF TGTGCCAGTGGACGGACAGGGGGCGCGAGTGAAGCTTTCTTT
NA TRBJ2-2 TRBV4-1 many CASEEGGELFF TGCGCCTCGGAGGAAGGCGGGGAGCTGTTTTTT
TRBD1 TRBJ2-6 TRBV3-1 NA CASSLGQGAITANVLTF TGTGCCAGCAGCCTGGGACAGGGGGCGATTACGGCCAACGTCCTGACTTTC
NA TRBJ1-1 TRBV10-2 few CASRDSVTEAFF TGCGCCAGCAGGGACAGTGTGACTGAAGCTTTCTTT
NA TRBJ1-6 TRBV12-3/TRBV12-4 many CASTLRDKNSPLHF TGTGCCAGCACTCTCCGGGACAAGAATTCACCCCTCCACTTT
TRBD1 TRBJ2-3 TRBV10-3 many CAIRDRGTDTQYF TGTGCCATCCGGGACAGGGGGACAGATACGCAGTATTTT